This T cell receptor (beta chain) was recorded in a study of spatial heterogeneity in lung cancer. Study results and limitations: Tracking of tumor mutation counts was seen in expanded intratumoral alpha and beta TCR counts.

This clonotype was seen more than once but under ten times. Its antigen is not known. This CDR3 has 13 amino acids. The ends were cut back, 3 bases at V and 2 bases at J, with 6 bases in the middle. Noted time point: sample taken at primary tumor resection. TCRdb redid the calling of the 5' RACE reads with MiXCR, one entry per CDR3 protein. The table shows about 100,000 distinct CDR3 sequences, with roughly 4.5% occurring only once. The chain links TRBV12-3 or TRBV12-4 to TRBJ2-3, with D unclear. This material consisted of lung tumor tissue, taken at surgery. The receptor comes from a male donor with early-stage non-small cell lung cancer. The CDR3 protein is CASSFVSTDTQYF. For the CDR3, the DNA is TGTGCCAGCAGTTTCGTATCCACAGATACGCAGTATTTT.